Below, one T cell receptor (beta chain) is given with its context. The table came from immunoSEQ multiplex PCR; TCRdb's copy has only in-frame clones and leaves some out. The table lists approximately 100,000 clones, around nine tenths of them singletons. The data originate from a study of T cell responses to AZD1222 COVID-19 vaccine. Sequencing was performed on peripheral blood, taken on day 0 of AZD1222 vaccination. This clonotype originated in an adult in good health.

CDR3 loop: CASSVKQGNTEAFF. The CDR3 nucleotides are TGCGCCAGCAGTGTAAAACAGGGGAACACTGAAGCTTTCTTT. The chain carries TRBV10-1 and TRBJ1-1; tentative D call: TRBD1 (6 bases). The length of the CDR3 is 14 residues. The V gene's germline CDR1 is WNHNN and CDR2 SYGVQD (reference sequence). V was shortened by 4 bases and J by 1 base, with 10 bases between the two germline ends.